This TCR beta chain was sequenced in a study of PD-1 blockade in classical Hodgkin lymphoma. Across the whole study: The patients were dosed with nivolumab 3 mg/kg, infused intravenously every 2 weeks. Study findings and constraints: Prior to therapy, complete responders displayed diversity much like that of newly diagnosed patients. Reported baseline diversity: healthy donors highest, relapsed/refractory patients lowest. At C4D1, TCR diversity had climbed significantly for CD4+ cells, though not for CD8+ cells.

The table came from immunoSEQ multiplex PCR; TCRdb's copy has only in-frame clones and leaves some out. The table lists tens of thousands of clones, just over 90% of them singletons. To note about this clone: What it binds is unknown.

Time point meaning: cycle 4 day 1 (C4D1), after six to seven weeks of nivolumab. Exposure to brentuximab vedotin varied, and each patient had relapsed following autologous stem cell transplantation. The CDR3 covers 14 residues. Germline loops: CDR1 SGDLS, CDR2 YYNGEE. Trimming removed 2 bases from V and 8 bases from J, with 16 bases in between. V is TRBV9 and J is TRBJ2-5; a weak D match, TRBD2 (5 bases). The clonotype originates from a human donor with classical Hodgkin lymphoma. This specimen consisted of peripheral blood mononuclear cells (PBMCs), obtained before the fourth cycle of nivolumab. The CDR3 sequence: CASSVDSATGTQYF. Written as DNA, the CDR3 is TGTGCCAGCAGCGTCGATAGCGCTACGGGAACCCAGTACTTC.